This T cell receptor beta chain stems from a study of T-cell reconstitution after alpha-beta-depleted transplantation in children. As concerns this clonotype: Its antigen is unknown.

During its preparation, the TCRbeta library received unique molecular identifiers. TCRdb itself ran the PCR reads through MiXCR, one entry per CDR3 protein. The table has 440,000 or so distinct CDR3 sequences, 43% seen once. Overall study results and limits: Fresh T-cell production supplied most of the T-cell counts and diversity seen one year after transplant. Surviving recipient T cells and thymic progenitors accounted for the high day-60 TCRbeta diversity observed in some patients. Several hundred graft clones that had expanded were reportedly the source of alpha-beta T cells about two months after transplant.

The CDR3 covers 13 residues. V was pared by 7 bases and J by 8 bases, with 18 bases between. CDR1 and CDR2 (germline): SGHRS, YFSETQ. The chain has TRBV5-1 and TRBJ1-2; no reliable D call. Sample: PBMCs, taken before TCRalphabeta/CD19-depleted stem cell transplant. This receptor was obtained from a girl aged 2 to 9 with aplastic anemia, due to receive a stem cell transplant. The CDR3 loop reads CASAWEGNGGYTF. The DNA for the CDR3 is TGCGCCAGCGCCTGGGAAGGGAACGGCGGCTACACCTTC.